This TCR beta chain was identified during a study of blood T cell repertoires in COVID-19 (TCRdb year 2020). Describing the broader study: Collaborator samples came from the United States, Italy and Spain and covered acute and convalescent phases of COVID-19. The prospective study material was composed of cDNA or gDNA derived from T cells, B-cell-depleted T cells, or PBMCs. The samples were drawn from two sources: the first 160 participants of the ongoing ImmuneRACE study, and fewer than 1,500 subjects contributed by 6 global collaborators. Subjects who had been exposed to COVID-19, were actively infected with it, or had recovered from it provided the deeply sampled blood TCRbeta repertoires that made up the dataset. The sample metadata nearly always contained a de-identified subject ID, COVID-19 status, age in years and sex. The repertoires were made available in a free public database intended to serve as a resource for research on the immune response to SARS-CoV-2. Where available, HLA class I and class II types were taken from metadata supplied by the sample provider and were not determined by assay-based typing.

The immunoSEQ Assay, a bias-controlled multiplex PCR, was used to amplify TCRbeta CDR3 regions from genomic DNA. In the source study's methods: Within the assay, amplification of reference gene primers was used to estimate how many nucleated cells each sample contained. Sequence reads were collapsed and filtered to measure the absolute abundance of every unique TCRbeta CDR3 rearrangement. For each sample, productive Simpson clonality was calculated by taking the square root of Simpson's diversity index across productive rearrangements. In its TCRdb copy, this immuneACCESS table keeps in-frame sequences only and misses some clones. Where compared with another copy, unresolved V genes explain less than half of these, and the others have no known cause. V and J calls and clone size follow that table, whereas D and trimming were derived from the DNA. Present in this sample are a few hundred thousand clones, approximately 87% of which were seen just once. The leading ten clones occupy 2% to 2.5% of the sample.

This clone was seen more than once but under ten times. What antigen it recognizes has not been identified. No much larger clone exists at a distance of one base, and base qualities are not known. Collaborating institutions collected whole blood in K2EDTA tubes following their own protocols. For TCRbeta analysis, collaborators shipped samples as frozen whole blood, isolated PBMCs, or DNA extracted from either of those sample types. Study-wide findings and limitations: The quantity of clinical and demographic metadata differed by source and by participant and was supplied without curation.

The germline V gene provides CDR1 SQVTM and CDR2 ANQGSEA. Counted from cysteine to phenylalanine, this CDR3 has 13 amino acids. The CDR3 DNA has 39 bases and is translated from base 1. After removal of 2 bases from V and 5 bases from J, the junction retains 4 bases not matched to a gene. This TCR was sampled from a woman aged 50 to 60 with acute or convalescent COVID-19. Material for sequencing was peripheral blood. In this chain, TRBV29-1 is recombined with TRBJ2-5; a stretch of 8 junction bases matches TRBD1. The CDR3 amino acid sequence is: CSVESGGWETQYF. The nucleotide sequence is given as TGCAGCGTTGAATCAGGGGGCTGGGAGACCCAGTACTTC.